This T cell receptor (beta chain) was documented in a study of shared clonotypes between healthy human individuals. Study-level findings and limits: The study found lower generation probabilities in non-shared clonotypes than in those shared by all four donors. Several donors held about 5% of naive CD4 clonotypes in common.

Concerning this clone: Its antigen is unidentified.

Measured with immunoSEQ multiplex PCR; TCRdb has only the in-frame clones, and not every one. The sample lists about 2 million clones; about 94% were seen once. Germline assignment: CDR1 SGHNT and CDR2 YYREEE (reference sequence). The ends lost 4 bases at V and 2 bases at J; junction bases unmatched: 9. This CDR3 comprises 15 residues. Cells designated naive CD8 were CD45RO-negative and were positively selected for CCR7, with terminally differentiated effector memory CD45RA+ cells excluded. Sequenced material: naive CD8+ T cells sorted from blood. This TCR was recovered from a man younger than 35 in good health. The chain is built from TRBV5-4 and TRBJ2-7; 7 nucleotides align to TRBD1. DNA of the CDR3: TGTGCCAGCAGCATTCCCGGGACAGCTACCTACGAGCAGTACTTC. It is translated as CASSIPGTATYEQYF.